Given below is one T cell receptor beta chain in context. Assay used: immunoSEQ multiplex PCR; TCRdb lists only in-frame clones, some missing. The table lists some 96,000 clones, under 90% of them singletons. The data were obtained in a study of blood T cell repertoires in COVID-19. Background on the study: The analysed material was cDNA or gDNA that came from T cells, B-cell-depleted T cells, or PBMCs.

This CDR3 is 13 amino acids long. V lost 7 bases, J lost 1 base, and 10 bases lay in between. CDR1 MNHEY and CDR2 SVGEGT come from the germline V gene. The sequenced material came from peripheral blood. The chain recombines TRBV6-2 or TRBV6-3 with TRBJ2-5; no firm D call. The TCR sequence derives from a human donor in a cohort sampled during active COVID-19. In nucleotides, the CDR3 is TGTGCCAGCACCCCGAGCCCCCAAGAGACCCAGTACTTC. Protein sequence: CASTPSPQETQYF.